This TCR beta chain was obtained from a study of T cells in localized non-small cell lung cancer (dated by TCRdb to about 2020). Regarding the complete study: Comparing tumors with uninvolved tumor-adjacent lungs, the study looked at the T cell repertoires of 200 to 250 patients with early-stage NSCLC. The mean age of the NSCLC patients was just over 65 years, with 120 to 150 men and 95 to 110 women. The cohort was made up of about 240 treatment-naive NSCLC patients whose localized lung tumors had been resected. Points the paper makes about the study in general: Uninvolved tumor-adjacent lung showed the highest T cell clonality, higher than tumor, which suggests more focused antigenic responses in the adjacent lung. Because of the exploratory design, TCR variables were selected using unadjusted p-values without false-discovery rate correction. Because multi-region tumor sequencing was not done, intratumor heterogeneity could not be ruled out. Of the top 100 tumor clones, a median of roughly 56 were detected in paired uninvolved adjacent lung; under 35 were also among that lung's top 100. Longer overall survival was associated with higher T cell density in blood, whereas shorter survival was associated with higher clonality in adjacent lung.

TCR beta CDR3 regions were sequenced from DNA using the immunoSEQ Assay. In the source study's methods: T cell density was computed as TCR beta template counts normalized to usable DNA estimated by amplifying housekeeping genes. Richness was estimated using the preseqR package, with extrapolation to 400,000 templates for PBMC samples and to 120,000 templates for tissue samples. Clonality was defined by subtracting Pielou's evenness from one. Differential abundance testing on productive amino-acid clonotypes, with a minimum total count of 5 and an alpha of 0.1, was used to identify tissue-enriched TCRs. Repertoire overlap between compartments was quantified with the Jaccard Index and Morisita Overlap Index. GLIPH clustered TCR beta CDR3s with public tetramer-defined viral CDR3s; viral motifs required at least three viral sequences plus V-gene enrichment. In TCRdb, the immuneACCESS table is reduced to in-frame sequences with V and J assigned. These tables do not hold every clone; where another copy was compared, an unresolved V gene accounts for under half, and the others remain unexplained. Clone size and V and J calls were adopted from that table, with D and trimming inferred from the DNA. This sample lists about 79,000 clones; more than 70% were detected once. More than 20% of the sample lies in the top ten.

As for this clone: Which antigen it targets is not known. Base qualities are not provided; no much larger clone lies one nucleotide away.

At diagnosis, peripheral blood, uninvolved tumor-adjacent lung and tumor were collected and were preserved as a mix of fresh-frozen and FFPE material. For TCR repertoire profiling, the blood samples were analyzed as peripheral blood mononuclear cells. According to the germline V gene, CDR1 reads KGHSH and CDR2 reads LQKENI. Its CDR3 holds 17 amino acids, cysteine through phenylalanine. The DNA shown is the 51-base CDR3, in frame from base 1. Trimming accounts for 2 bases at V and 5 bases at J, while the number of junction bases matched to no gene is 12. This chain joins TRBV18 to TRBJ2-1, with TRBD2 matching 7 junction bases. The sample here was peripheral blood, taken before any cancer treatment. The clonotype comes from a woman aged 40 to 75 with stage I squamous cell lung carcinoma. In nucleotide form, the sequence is TGTGCCAGCTCACCAAGGGGTCCCGGGAGGATCGACAATGAGCAGTTCTTC. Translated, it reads CASSPRGPGRIDNEQFF.